The 28 T cell receptor beta chains in this list originate from one sample, sequenced in a study of blood T cell repertoires in COVID-19. The method was immunoSEQ multiplex PCR; TCRdb's version includes in-frame clones alone and lacks a portion of them. Found here are fewer than 300,000 clones, roughly nine tenths of them singletons; the top ten hold around 2%. The sample consisted of peripheral blood. These receptors all come from a woman in her 30s with COVID-19, enrolled during active disease.

This chain joins TRBV7-4 and TRBJ1-5, with TRBD1 matching 9 bases. Germline V gene sequence: CDR1 SGHVT, CDR2 SQSDAQ. This CDR3 is 17 amino acids long. V gave up 5 bases and J gave up 1 base; unmatched junction bases: 9. CDR3 in DNA: TGTGCCAGCAGCAAGTGGACAGGGGAGAGGAGCAATCAGCCCCAGCATTTT. It encodes CASSKWTGERSNQPQHF. The whole variable domain, filled in from reference TRBV7-4 and TRBJ1-5, reads GAGVSQSPRYKVAKRGRDVALRCDSISGHVTLYWYRQTLGQGSEVLTYSQSDAQRDKSGRPSGRFSAERPERSVSTLKIQRTEQGDSAVYLCASSKWTGERSNQPQHFGDGTRLSIL.

The chain recombines TRBV5-4 with TRBJ2-5; TRBD2 matches at 7 bases. CDR1 SGHNT and CDR2 YYREEE come from the germline V gene (reference sequence). The CDR3 is 15 residues long. The trim removed 5 bases at V and 6 bases at J, leaving 13 bases unmatched. CDR3 residues: CASSSGRVLQKTQYF. The CDR3 region has the DNA TGTGCCAGCAGTAGCGGGCGGGTCCTTCAAAAGACCCAGTACTTC.

This sequence joins TRBV2 and TRBJ1-3; D may be TRBD1 (6 bases). Germline V gene data show CDR1 as SNHLY and CDR2 as FYNNEI. The CDR3 runs 15 residues. The V end lost 4 bases, the J end lost 0 bases, and 10 bases lay between the germline ends. The CDR3 is CASSGTVGSGNTIYF. CDR3 bases: TGTGCCAGCAGTGGGACAGTTGGCTCTGGAAACACCATATATTTT.

The gene calls are TRBV5-1 and TRBJ2-1; no firm D call. The germline V gene has CDR1 SGHRS and CDR2 YFSETQ. The CDR3 covers 14 residues. V gave up 1 base and J gave up 6 bases, with 11 bases separating them. The CDR3 reads CASSLNRNANEQFF. The CDR3 bases are TGCGCCAGCAGCTTGAACAGAAACGCCAATGAGCAGTTCTTC.

The rearrangement joins TRBV19 to TRBJ1-2; TRBD1 might be the D (5 bases). CDR1 is LNHDA, CDR2 SQIVND, per germline (reference sequence). V was pared by 3 bases and J by 2 bases, with 13 bases between. This CDR3 region has 15 residues. The CDR3 reads CASSIKRDPNYGYTF. As DNA, the CDR3 is TGTGCCAGTAGTATTAAGCGGGACCCAAACTATGGCTACACCTTC.

The chain uses TRBV2 and TRBJ2-7, with TRBD2 identical over 10 bases. Trimming removed 4 bases from V and 8 bases from J; junction bases left unmatched: 8. The germline gives CDR1 SNHLY, CDR2 FYNNEI. This CDR3 is 14 amino acids long. The CDR3 region has the DNA TGTGCCAGCAGTGTGGAGCTAGCGGGAGTAAAGCAGTACTTC. Encoded protein: CASSVELAGVKQYF.

This chain connects TRBV19 to TRBJ2-7; 10 bases are shared with TRBD1. CDR1 is LNHDA and CDR2 is SQIVND in the germline V gene (reference sequence). The CDR3 extends over 15 amino acids. The junction had 8 bases not matched to a gene; V was cut back by 6 bases and J by 3 bases. CDR3 amino acids: CASRPGQGSNYEQYF. CDR3 DNA sequence: TGTGCCAGTAGACCGGGACAGGGGAGTAACTACGAGCAGTACTTC.

The chain links TRBV2 to TRBJ1-5; no clear D. Trimming pared 1 base from V and 3 bases from J, leaving 10 bases between. This CDR3 is built from 15 residues. Looked up from germline, CDR1 is SNHLY and CDR2 is FYNNEI. The CDR3 DNA is TGTGCCAGCAGTGAAGTGGCAGGCTACAATCAGCCCCAGCATTTT. Amino acid sequence: CASSEVAGYNQPQHF.

This clone was picked up one time. The chain uses TRBV6-5 and TRBJ1-1, with a weak D call TRBD1 (5 bases). Germline CDR1 and CDR2: MNHEY and SVGAGI. The V end lost 7 bases, the J end lost 5 bases, and 8 bases lay between the germline ends. The CDR3 has 11 amino acids. The DNA for the CDR3 is TGTGCCAGCACTCGGGGGACTGAAGCTTTCTTT. Translating gives CASTRGTEAFF.

The genes are TRBV6-5 and TRBJ1-2, with TRBD1 as a possible D gene (6 bases). The CDR3 loop spans 12 amino acids. Germline CDR1 reads MNHEY; CDR2 reads SVGAGI. V lost 8 bases, J lost 0 bases, and 7 bases lay in between. This CDR3 reads CASRTANYGYTF. The CDR3 DNA is TGTGCCAGCCGGACAGCTAACTATGGCTACACCTTC.

The J gene is TRBJ2-5, the V gene TRBV29-1, with D possibly being TRBD1 (5 bases). This CDR3 has 12 amino acids. The V end lost 5 bases, the J end lost 7 bases, and 14 bases lay between the germline ends. Germline CDR1 reads SQVTM; CDR2 reads ANQGSEA. The DNA for the CDR3 is TGCAGCGTTCAGGGTAATGCTGGGACCCAGTACTTC. Its translation is CSVQGNAGTQYF.

V gene TRBV11-3 combines with J gene TRBJ2-1; 13 positions agree with TRBD2. V dropped 5 bases and J dropped 7; count of bases not matched to a gene: 5. The length of the CDR3 is 15 residues. The germline gives CDR1 SGHNT, CDR2 YENEEA. CDR3 sequence reads: CASSTGTSGMNEQFF. CDR3 in DNA: TGTGCCAGCAGCACCGGGACTAGCGGGATGAATGAGCAGTTCTTC.

The chain combines TRBV6-6 with TRBJ2-1; D is ambiguous. V lost 7 bases and J 9 bases, leaving 19 bases between the germline ends. The CDR3 spans 14 residues. Per the germline V gene, CDR1 is MNHNY and CDR2 is SVGAGI (reference sequence). The CDR3 protein is CASTPRLIPIEQFF. The DNA of the CDR3 is TGTGCCAGCACCCCTCGACTGATCCCTATTGAGCAGTTCTTC.

This chain uses TRBV7-6 with TRBJ2-1; tentative D call: TRBD2 (5 bases). Trimming shortened V by 5 bases and J by 7 bases, and 15 bases separated the two germline ends. This CDR3 contains 14 residues. Germline values: CDR1 SGHVS, CDR2 FNYEAQ. CDR3: CASSLRGIGNEQFF. CDR3 DNA sequence: TGTGCCAGCAGCCTACGGGGAATCGGGAATGAGCAGTTCTTC.

V is TRBV11-3 and J is TRBJ1-3; D unresolved. The CDR3 consists of 17 residues. Germline V lookup: CDR1 SGHNT, CDR2 YENEEA. Trimming shortened V by 6 bases and J by 0 bases, and 18 bases separated the two germline ends. This CDR3 is CASSCRPTSVSGNTIYF. Here the CDR3 DNA reads TGTGCCAGCAGTTGCCGTCCCACCAGCGTCTCTGGAAACACCATATATTTT.

This sequence joins TRBV7-9 and TRBJ1-1; 8 positions match TRBD1. This CDR3 has 14 amino acids. Trimming cost V 5 bases and J 4 bases; bases outside gene matches: 6. In germline, CDR1 is SEHNR, CDR2 FQNEAQ (reference sequence). The CDR3 bases are TGTGCCAGCAGCCCCGGTACAGGGGGCACTGAAGCTTTCTTT. Protein sequence: CASSPGTGGTEAFF.

This clone was seen a handful of times. The chain is built from TRBV5-1 and TRBJ2-1; the match to TRBD2 covers 10 bases. J was trimmed by 8 bases and V by 4 bases; bases with no gene match: 9. CDR1 SGHRS and CDR2 YFSETQ come from the germline V gene. CDR3 length: 15 amino acids. CDR3 sequence reads: CASSTPSGSLHEQFF. The DNA for the CDR3 is TGCGCCAGCAGCACGCCTAGCGGGAGTCTGCATGAGCAGTTCTTC.

J is TRBJ1-1 and V is TRBV4-1; D is possibly TRBD1 (5 bases). With 0 bases removed from V and 6 bases from J, the gap between germline ends came to 11 bases. The CDR3 extends over 14 amino acids. Germline V gene sequence: CDR1 MGHRA, CDR2 YSYEKL. In DNA form, the CDR3 reads TGCGCCAGCAGCCAAGAAGCCAGGGTGGCTGAAGCTTTCTTT. Translated: CASSQEARVAEAFF.

The V and J genes are TRBV19 and TRBJ2-2; 8 nucleotides line up with TRBD1. There are 16 residues in the CDR3. Germline trimming cut 6 bases from V and 6 bases from J; bases unmatched to any gene: 12. Germline V gives CDR1 LNHDA, CDR2 SQIVND (reference sequence). In DNA, the CDR3 is TGTGCCAGTAGCCCGTTTATTCAGACAGGGGCCGGGGAGCTGTTTTTT. Protein: CASSPFIQTGAGELFF. The full variable domain, with the rest looked up from reference TRBV19 and TRBJ2-2, is DGGITQSPKYLFRKEGQNVTLSCEQNLNHDAMYWYRQDPGQGLRLIYYSQIVNDFQKGDIAEGYSVSREKKESFPLTVTSAQKNPTAFYLCASSPFIQTGAGELFFGEGSRLTVL.

The rearrangement joins TRBV7-9 to TRBJ1-1; tentative D call: TRBD1 (6 bases). Trimming removed 7 bases at V and 3 bases at J, with 9 bases between. The CDR3 covers 12 residues. Germline loops: CDR1 SEHNR, CDR2 FQNEAQ (reference sequence). This CDR3 is CASKGDDTEAFF. CDR3 in DNA: TGTGCCAGCAAGGGGGATGACACTGAAGCTTTCTTT.

This sequence joins TRBV9 and TRBJ1-2; unclear D gene. The CDR3 runs to 17 residues. CDR1 and CDR2 (germline): SGDLS, YYNGEE. Trimming stripped 3 bases from V and 2 bases from J, with 20 bases between. The CDR3 is CASSGTPGGKKNYGYTF. The CDR3 coding sequence is TGTGCCAGCAGCGGAACCCCGGGAGGGAAGAAGAACTATGGCTACACCTTC.

This chain uses TRBV5-8 with TRBJ2-5; 7 bases agree with TRBD1. CDR1 is SGHTS, CDR2 YDEGEE, per germline. The CDR3 consists of 14 residues. V lost 5 bases to trimming and J lost 2 bases; unmatched junction nucleotides: 6. DNA of the CDR3: TGTGCCAGCAGATCTCGGACAGGACAAGAGACCCAGTACTTC. This sequence encodes CASRSRTGQETQYF.

The chain employs TRBV7-9 and TRBJ2-7; 11 bases align to TRBD2. Trimming at V came to 2 bases and at J to 2 bases, leaving 5 bases not matched to a gene. The CDR3 totals 16 residues. Germline V gene data show CDR1 as SEHNR and CDR2 as FQNEAQ (reference sequence). The CDR3: CASSLFSGLAAYEQYF. CDR3 sequence (DNA): TGTGCCAGCAGCTTATTTTCGGGACTAGCGGCCTACGAGCAGTACTTC.

This chain connects TRBV27 to TRBJ1-2; perhaps TRBD1 as D (5 bases). There are 16 residues in the CDR3. V shed 5 bases and J shed 7 bases, with 23 bases lying between them. The V gene's germline CDR1 is MNHEY and CDR2 SMNVEV (reference sequence). The CDR3 loop reads CASSPLVSREVGGYTF. The CDR3 nucleotides are TGTGCCAGCAGTCCATTAGTGTCCAGGGAGGTTGGTGGCTACACCTTC.

V is TRBV3-1 (or the pseudogene TRBV3-2) and J is TRBJ1-3, with a weak D call TRBD1 (6 bases). Per the germline V gene, CDR1 is LGHDT and CDR2 is YNNKEL (reference sequence). The ends were cut back, 0 bases at V and 8 bases at J, with 8 bases in the middle. This CDR3 has 13 residues. The CDR3 DNA reads TGTGCCAGCAGCCAAGATGGGGGCTACACCATATATTTT. The encoded protein is CASSQDGGYTIYF.

The chain uses TRBV6-1 and TRBJ1-4; D gene ambiguous. V was shortened by 1 base and J by 0 bases, with 9 bases between the two germline ends. Germline CDR1 reads MNHNS; CDR2 reads SASEGT. CDR3 length equals 16 residues. The CDR3 DNA reads as TGTGCCAGCAGTGAAGTCGTAGCTGCAACTAATGAAAAACTGTTTTTT. Its protein product is CASSEVVAATNEKLFF.

This chain links TRBV5-4 with TRBJ1-1; D not resolved. Per germline, CDR1 SGHNT and CDR2 YYREEE (reference sequence). V lost 6 bases and J 4 bases, leaving 10 bases between the germline ends. This CDR3 has 12 residues. CDR3 amino acids: CASTPRSTEAFF. CDR3 coding DNA: TGTGCCAGCACTCCGCGCTCCACTGAAGCTTTCTTT. The whole variable domain, filled in from reference TRBV5-4 and TRBJ1-1, reads ETGVTQSPTHLIKTRGQQVTLRCSSQSGHNTVSWYQQALGQGPQFIFQYYREEENGRGNFPPRFSGLQFPNYSSELNVNALELDDSALYLCASTPRSTEAFFGQGTRLTVV.

This clone occurred once. The chain has TRBV7-2 and TRBJ1-5; 7 bases align to TRBD1. Trimming cost V 1 base and J 7 bases; bases outside gene matches: 7. CDR1 and CDR2 from the germline V gene are SGHTA and FQGNSA. The CDR3 covers 15 residues. The chain's CDR3 is CASSLGGQVGQPQHF. The CDR3 DNA is TGTGCCAGCAGCTTAGGAGGACAGGTGGGGCAGCCCCAGCATTTT. Variable domain in full (rest from reference TRBV7-2 and TRBJ1-5): GAGVSQSPSNKVTEKGKDVELRCDPISGHTALYWYRQSLGQGLEFLIYFQGNSAPDKSGLPSDRFSAERTGGSVSTLTIQRTQQEDSAVYLCASSLGGQVGQPQHFGDGTRLSIL.